This TCR beta chain was retrieved from a study of cytomegalovirus exposure and HLA in healthy donors. Study-level results: In an earlier analysis, in 540 or so donors, most V segments appeared productive either ~87% or ~30% of the time.

Remarks on this clone: Its matching antigen is unknown.

The PCR had 60 Vbeta and 13 Jbeta primers. Profiled with immunoSEQ multiplex PCR; TCRdb holds only in-frame clones, not every one. Its listing shows about 210,000 clones. This TCR was sampled from a woman aged 30 to 39 in good health and CMV-seropositive. The specimen sequenced was PBMCs.

Here the CDR3 reads CASAQGRGGTDTQYF. The CDR3 nucleotides read TGTGCCAGCGCACAGGGGCGGGGGGGCACAGATACGCAGTATTTT. The chain couples TRBV11-2 to TRBJ2-3; TRBD2 is a possible D gene (8 bases). The CDR3 extends over 15 amino acids. Germline values: CDR1 SGHAT, CDR2 FQNNGV. V was cut by 8 bases and J by 1 base, with 16 bases left in between.